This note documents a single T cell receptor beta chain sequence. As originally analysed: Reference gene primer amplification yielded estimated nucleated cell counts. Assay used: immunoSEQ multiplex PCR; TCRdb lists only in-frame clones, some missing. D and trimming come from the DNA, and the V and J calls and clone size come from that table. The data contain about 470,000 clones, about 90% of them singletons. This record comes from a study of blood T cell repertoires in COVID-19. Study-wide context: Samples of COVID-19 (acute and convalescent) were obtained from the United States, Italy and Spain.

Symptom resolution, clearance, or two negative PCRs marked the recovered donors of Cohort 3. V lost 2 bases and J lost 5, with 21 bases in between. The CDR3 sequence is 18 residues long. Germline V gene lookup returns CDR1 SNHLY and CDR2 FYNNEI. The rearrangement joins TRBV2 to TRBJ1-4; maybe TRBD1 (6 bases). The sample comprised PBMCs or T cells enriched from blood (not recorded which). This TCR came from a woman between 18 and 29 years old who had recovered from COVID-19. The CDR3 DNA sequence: TGTGCCAGCAGTGAATGGGGCCAAGGACAGCGTGACAATGAAAAACTGTTTTTT. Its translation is CASSEWGQGQRDNEKLFF.